These 7 T cell receptor beta chains were sequenced from one sample in a study of naive and memory T cell subsets. Both TRBC1 and TRBC2 were covered by a beta constant-region primer of two equimolar oligonucleotides. TCRdb re-derived calls from the UMI-ligation and nested PCR reads in MiXCR, one entry per CDR3 protein. The table has 140,000 to 150,000 distinct CDR3 sequences, over 15% seen once. Input material: naive CD4+ T cells from blood. These receptors were taken from a human donor in good health.

In its sample, this clonotype was seen a few times. The chain recombines TRBV29-1 with TRBJ2-3, with 8 bases matching TRBD2. The CDR3 consists of 14 residues. The junction had 9 bases not matched to a gene; V was cut back by 7 bases and J by 3 bases. CDR1 and CDR2 from the germline V gene are SQVTM and ANQGSEA. CDR3 DNA sequence: TGCAGCGCGGAACCAGCGGGAGTGACAGATACGCAGTATTTT. Protein: CSAEPAGVTDTQYF.

This clonotype was picked up many times. The rearrangement uses TRBV7-8 and TRBJ2-5, with D perhaps matching TRBD2 (5 bases). This CDR3 has 16 residues. CDR1 is SGHVS, CDR2 FQNEAQ, per germline. Trimming left V 1 base short and J 1 base short, with 13 bases between. CDR3 residues: CASSLGHSGFQETQYF. As DNA, the CDR3 is TGTGCCAGCAGCTTAGGCCACTCGGGGTTCCAAGAGACCCAGTACTTC.

This clonotype occurred a few times. The gene calls are TRBV14 and TRBJ1-6; 7 nucleotides agree with TRBD1. The CDR3 is 15 residues long. V was pared by 1 base and J by 7 bases, with 4 bases of the junction left unmatched. The germline V gene has CDR1 SGHDN and CDR2 FVKESK. CDR3 sequence: CASSQGQQGNSPLHF. The CDR3 region has the DNA TGTGCCAGCAGCCAAGGTCAACAGGGGAATTCACCCCTCCACTTT.

The chain has TRBV19 and TRBJ2-2, with D perhaps being TRBD1 or TRBD2 (5 bases each). V was pared by 3 bases and J by 5 bases, with 19 bases between. The CDR3 sequence is 17 residues long. Germline CDR1 is LNHDA and CDR2 is SQIVND (reference sequence). The CDR3 sequence: CASSIPGYGALTGELFF. The CDR3 DNA is TGTGCCAGTAGTATTCCCGGGTACGGGGCGCTGACCGGGGAGCTGTTTTTT.

This clonotype was detected only a few times. The chain recombines TRBV6-1 with TRBJ2-1; D is possibly TRBD1 or TRBD2 (7 bases each). Trimming left V 1 base short and J 8 bases short, with 12 bases between. Germline V gene sequence: CDR1 MNHNS, CDR2 SASEGT. The CDR3 consists of 14 residues. For the CDR3, the DNA is TGTGCCAGCAGTGAAGGACAGGGAGGGCATGAGCAGTTCTTC. Its protein product is CASSEGQGGHEQFF.

This clonotype was counted only a few times. The chain combines TRBV14 with TRBJ1-2, with D possibly TRBD1 on 5 matching bases. V was trimmed by 3 bases and J by 4 bases, leaving 27 bases between them. The CDR3 has 19 residues. CDR1 is SGHDN and CDR2 is FVKESK in the germline V gene. CDR3 loop: CASSHFGPPRTTGAYGYTF. The CDR3 DNA follows: TGTGCCAGCAGCCATTTTGGCCCTCCTCGGACAACAGGTGCCTATGGCTACACCTTC.

This chain joins TRBV29-1 and TRBJ1-1; D gene uncertain. This CDR3 comprises 11 residues. Germline CDR1 is SQVTM and CDR2 is ANQGSEA. V dropped 8 bases and J dropped 1 base, with 8 bases sitting between them. CDR3 in DNA: TGCAGCTTTCGGGGGAACACTGAAGCTTTCTTT. The encoded protein is CSFRGNTEAFF.